This TCR beta chain derives from a study of T cells in localized non-small cell lung cancer. General study points: It remains possible that heterogeneity exists, since only one tumor region was sequenced. Those with higher blood T cell density had longer overall survival. Clonality peaked in uninvolved adjacent lung rather than tumor. Appearing in adjacent lung were a median about 60 of the top 100 tumor clones.

The data were produced by immunoSEQ multiplex PCR, yet TCRdb's version contains in-frame clones alone and is incomplete. This sample has over 40,000 clones, with around four fifths found just once. A note on this clone: Its target is not known.

This CDR3 has 14 amino acids. V dropped 3 bases and J dropped 5 bases, with 13 bases sitting between them. The germline CDR1 and CDR2 sequences are LNHDA and SQIVND (reference sequence). The rearrangement uses TRBV19 and TRBJ2-5; D uncertain. The receptor's source is a man aged 40 to 70 with stage III lung adenocarcinoma. Sequences were derived from peripheral blood mononuclear cells, sampled before any cancer treatment. The CDR3: CASSIRADMETQYF. The CDR3, as DNA: TGTGCCAGTAGTATCCGGGCCGACATGGAGACCCAGTACTTC.